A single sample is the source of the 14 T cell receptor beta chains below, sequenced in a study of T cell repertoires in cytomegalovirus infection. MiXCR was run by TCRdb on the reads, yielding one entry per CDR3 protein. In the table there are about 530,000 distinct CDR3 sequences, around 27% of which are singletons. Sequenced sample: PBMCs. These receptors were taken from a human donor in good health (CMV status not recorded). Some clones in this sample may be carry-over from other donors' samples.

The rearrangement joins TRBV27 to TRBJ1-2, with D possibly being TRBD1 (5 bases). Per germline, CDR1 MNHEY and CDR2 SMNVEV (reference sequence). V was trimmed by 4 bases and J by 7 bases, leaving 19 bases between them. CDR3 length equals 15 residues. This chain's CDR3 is CASSSTPGVKFGYTF. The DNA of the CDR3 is TGTGCCAGCAGTTCCACCCCGGGGGTGAAGTTTGGCTACACCTTC.

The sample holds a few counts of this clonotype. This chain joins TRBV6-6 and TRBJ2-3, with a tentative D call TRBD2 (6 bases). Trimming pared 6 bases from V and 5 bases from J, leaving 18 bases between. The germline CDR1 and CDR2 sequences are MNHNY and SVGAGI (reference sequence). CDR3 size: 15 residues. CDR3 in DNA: TGTGCCAGCAGATTTAGCGGCGTCGGGGGAGATACGCAGTATTTT. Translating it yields CASRFSGVGGDTQYF.

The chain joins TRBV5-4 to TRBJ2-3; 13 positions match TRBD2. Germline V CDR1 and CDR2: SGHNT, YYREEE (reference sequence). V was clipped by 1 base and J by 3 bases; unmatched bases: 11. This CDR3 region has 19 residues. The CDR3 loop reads CASSLNSWTSGRGTDTQYF. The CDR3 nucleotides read TGTGCCAGCAGCTTGAATTCCTGGACTAGCGGGAGAGGAACAGATACGCAGTATTTT. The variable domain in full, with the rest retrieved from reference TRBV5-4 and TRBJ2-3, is ETGVTQSPTHLIKTRGQQVTLRCSSQSGHNTVSWYQQALGQGPQFIFQYYREEENGRGNFPPRFSGLQFPNYSSELNVNALELDDSALYLCASSLNSWTSGRGTDTQYFGPGTRLTVL.

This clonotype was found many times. The CDR3 is CASTLNWDSYEQYF. The CDR3 coding sequence is TGTGCCAGCACTTTAAATTGGGACTCCTACGAGCAGTACTTC. The chain links TRBV7-6 to TRBJ2-7; D gene uncertain. This CDR3 contains 14 residues. CDR1 is SGHVS and CDR2 is FNYEAQ in the germline V gene. Between the trimmed V and J ends, which lost 7 bases and 0 bases, there was a span of 13 bases.

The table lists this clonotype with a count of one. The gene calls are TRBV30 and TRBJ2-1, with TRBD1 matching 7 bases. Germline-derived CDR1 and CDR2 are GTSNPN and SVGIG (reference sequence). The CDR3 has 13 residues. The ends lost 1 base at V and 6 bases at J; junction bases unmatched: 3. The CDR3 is CAWSATGVNEQFF. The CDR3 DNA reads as TGTGCCTGGAGTGCTACAGGGGTCAATGAGCAGTTCTTC.

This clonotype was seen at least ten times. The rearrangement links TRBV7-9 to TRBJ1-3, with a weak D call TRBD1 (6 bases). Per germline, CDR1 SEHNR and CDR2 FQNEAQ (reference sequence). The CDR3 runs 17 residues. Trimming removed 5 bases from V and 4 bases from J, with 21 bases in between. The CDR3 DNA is TGTGCCAGCAGCGAAAAACAGACAGGCCTGGGCGGAAACACCATATATTTT. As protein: CASSEKQTGLGGNTIYF. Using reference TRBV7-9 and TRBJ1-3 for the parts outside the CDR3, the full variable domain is DTGVSQNPRHKITKRGQNVTFRCDPISEHNRLYWYRQTLGQGPEFLTYFQNEAQLEKSRLLSDRFSAERPKGSFSTLEIQRTEQGDSAMYLCASSEKQTGLGGNTIYFGEGSWLTVV.

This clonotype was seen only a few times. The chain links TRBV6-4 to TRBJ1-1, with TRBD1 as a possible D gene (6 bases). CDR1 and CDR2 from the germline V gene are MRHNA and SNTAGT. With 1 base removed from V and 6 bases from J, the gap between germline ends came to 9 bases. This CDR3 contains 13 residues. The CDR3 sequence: CASSDLGGSEAFF. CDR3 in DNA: TGTGCCAGCAGTGACTTAGGGGGTTCTGAAGCTTTCTTT.

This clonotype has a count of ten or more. The CDR3 DNA sequence: TGTGCCAGCAGTTTTACGGGACTAGCGGTCCTACGGAACAATGAGCAGTTCTTC. This encodes CASSFTGLAVLRNNEQFF. The rearrangement joins TRBV12-3 or TRBV12-4 to TRBJ2-1; 11 bases align to TRBD2. The junction had 12 bases not matched to a gene; V was cut back by 3 bases and J by 5 bases. The CDR3 spans 18 residues.

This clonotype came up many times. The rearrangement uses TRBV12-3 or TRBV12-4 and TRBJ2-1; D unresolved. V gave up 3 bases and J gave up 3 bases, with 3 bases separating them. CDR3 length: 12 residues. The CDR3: CASSFLYNEQFF. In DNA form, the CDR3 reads TGTGCCAGCAGTTTTCTCTACAATGAGCAGTTCTTC.

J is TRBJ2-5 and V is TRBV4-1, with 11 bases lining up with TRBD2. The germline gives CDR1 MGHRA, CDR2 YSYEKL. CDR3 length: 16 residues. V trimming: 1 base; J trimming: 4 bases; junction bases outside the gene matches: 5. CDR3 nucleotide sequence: TGCGCCAGCAGCCAAGGTAGCGGGAGGGTTCGAGAGACCCAGTACTTC. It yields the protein CASSQGSGRVRETQYF.

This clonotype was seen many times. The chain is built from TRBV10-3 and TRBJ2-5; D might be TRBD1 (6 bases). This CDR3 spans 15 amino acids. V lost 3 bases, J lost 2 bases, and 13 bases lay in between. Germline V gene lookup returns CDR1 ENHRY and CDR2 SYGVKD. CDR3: CAISETGSHQETQYF. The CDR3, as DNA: TGTGCCATCAGTGAAACAGGGAGTCATCAAGAGACCCAGTACTTC.

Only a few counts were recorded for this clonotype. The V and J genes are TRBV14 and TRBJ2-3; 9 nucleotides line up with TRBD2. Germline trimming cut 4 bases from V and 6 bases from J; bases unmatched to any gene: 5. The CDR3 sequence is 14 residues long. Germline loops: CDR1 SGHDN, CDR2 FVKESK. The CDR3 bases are TGTGCCAGCAGCCCATTAGCGGGAGTGGATACGCAGTATTTT. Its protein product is CASSPLAGVDTQYF. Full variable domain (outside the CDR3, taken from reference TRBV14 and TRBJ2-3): EAGVTQFPSHSVIEKGQTVTLRCDPISGHDNLYWYRRVMGKEIKFLLHFVKESKQDESGMPNNRFLAERTGGTYSTLKVQPAELEDSGVYFCASSPLAGVDTQYFGPGTRLTVL.

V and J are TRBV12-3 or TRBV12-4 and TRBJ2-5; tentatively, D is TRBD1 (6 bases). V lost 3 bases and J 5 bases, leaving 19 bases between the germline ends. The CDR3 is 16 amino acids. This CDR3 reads CASSFLQGGAGETQYF. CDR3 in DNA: TGTGCCAGCAGTTTCCTACAAGGGGGAGCTGGGGAGACCCAGTACTTC.

CDR3: CASSQDLVARPTYNEQFF. CDR3 sequence (DNA): TGCGCCAGCAGCCAAGATCTAGTGGCCCGGCCTACCTACAATGAGCAGTTCTTC. The chain employs TRBV4-3 and TRBJ2-1; D remains unclear. Trimming removed 0 bases from V and 2 bases from J, with 17 bases in between. The germline gives CDR1 LGHNA, CDR2 YSLEER. This CDR3 contains 18 residues.